These 8 T cell receptor beta chains came from one sample sequenced in a study of cytomegalovirus exposure and HLA in healthy donors. In the PCR, 60 Vbeta and 13 Jbeta primers were used. Measured with immunoSEQ multiplex PCR; TCRdb has only the in-frame clones, and not every one. The profile shows 130,000 to 150,000 clones, approximately 83% of them singletons. Sample: PBMCs. The origin of the receptors is a middle-aged man in good health and CMV-seropositive.

The V gene is TRBV7-9, the J gene TRBJ2-3, with D unresolved. Per germline, CDR1 SEHNR and CDR2 FQNEAQ (reference sequence). Trimming removed 2 bases from V and 3 bases from J, with 15 bases in between. The length of the CDR3 is 16 residues. The CDR3 protein is CASSLYSGPRTDTQYF. CDR3 coding DNA: TGTGCCAGCAGCTTATATTCAGGCCCGAGAACAGATACGCAGTATTTT.

The chain recombines TRBV6-1 with TRBJ1-2, with TRBD1 as a possible D gene (5 bases). Germline V gives CDR1 MNHNS, CDR2 SASEGT. V lost 4 bases, J lost 4 bases, and 10 bases lay in between. CDR3 length: 13 residues. The CDR3 sequence: CASSAGTRYGYTF. For the CDR3, the DNA is TGTGCCAGCAGTGCTGGGACTCGCTATGGCTACACCTTC.

The CDR3 region has the DNA TGTGCCTGGGGTAGGGTAGCGGGGGTCCATTGGGAGCAGTACTTC. It encodes CAWGRVAGVHWEQYF. This chain connects TRBV30 to TRBJ2-7, with TRBD2 identical over 9 bases. V was clipped by 5 bases and J by 7 bases; unmatched bases: 15. There are 15 residues in the CDR3. Germline values: CDR1 GTSNPN, CDR2 SVGIG (reference sequence). Combining the CDR3 with reference TRBV30 and TRBJ2-7 gives the whole variable domain SQTIHQWPATLVQPVGSPLSLECTVEGTSNPNLYWYRQAAGRGLQLLFYSVGIGQISSEVPQNLSASRPQDRQFILSSKKLLLSDSGFYLCAWGRVAGVHWEQYFGPGTRLTVT.

This clone was observed a few times. The genes are TRBV5-4 and TRBJ2-5; D perhaps matches TRBD1 (6 bases). Trimming cost V 2 bases and J 5 bases, with 13 bases left between them. This CDR3 has 14 residues. Germline V gene sequence: CDR1 SGHNT, CDR2 YYREEE (reference sequence). CDR3: CASSLQGLTETQYF. Written as DNA, the CDR3 is TGTGCCAGCAGCTTACAGGGATTAACGGAGACCCAGTACTTC.

A remark on this clone: Other DNA sequences of this sample code for an identical CDR3. The V gene is TRBV20-1, the J gene TRBJ2-1, with D tentatively TRBD1 (5 bases). Germline V gene sequence: CDR1 DFQATT, CDR2 SNEGSKA (reference sequence). V lost 6 bases, J lost 3 bases, and 6 bases lay in between. This CDR3 contains 11 residues. The CDR3 region is CSADSYNEQFF. The DNA for the CDR3 is TGCAGTGCCGACAGCTACAATGAGCAGTTCTTC.

The gene calls are TRBV4-1 and TRBJ2-1, with D unresolved. Between the trimmed V and J ends, which lost 2 bases and 0 bases, there was a span of 8 bases. Germline values: CDR1 MGHRA, CDR2 YSYEKL. The CDR3 runs 15 residues. The CDR3 spells CASSQLTGSYNEQFF. The CDR3 bases are TGCGCCAGCAGCCAACTTACGGGCTCCTACAATGAGCAGTTCTTC.

The chain recombines TRBV19 with TRBJ1-1, with a tentative D call TRBD1 (5 bases). V lost 4 bases and J lost 2, with 14 bases in between. CDR3 length: 15 residues. The germline gives CDR1 LNHDA, CDR2 SQIVND (reference sequence). The CDR3 region is CASSTPGRVNTEAFF. The DNA for the CDR3 is TGTGCCAGTAGTACCCCAGGCAGGGTCAACACTGAAGCTTTCTTT.

V gene TRBV11-2 combines with J gene TRBJ2-7, with D hard to call. There are 14 residues in the CDR3. The V gene lost 1 base and the J gene lost 1 base, with 8 bases spanning the gap. The germline gives CDR1 SGHAT, CDR2 FQNNGV. Written as DNA, the CDR3 is TGTGCCAGCAGCTTAGTCTTTCCGTCCTACGAGCAGTACTTC. Its translation is CASSLVFPSYEQYF.